Shown below are 30 T cell receptor beta chains from a single sample sequenced in a study of brain metastases from non-small cell lung cancer. The data were produced by immunoSEQ multiplex PCR, yet TCRdb's version contains in-frame clones alone and is incomplete. Of about 4,900 clones listed, about 83% are singletons. The sequencing input was primary lung tumor tissue. The receptors stem from a donor at least 40 years old with non-small cell lung cancer.

V usage is TRBV6-2 or TRBV6-3 and J usage is TRBJ2-7, with a weak D call TRBD2 (5 bases). The V gene lost 2 bases and the J gene lost 3 bases, with 8 bases spanning the gap. The CDR3 is made up of 13 amino acids. Germline CDR1 and CDR2: MNHEY and SVGEGT. The CDR3 DNA reads as TGTGCCAGCAGTTACATACGGGGCTACGAGCAGTACTTC. Translating it yields CASSYIRGYEQYF.

The chain couples TRBV2 to TRBJ2-7, with D uncertain. Germline values: CDR1 SNHLY, CDR2 FYNNEI. V lost 3 bases, J lost 3 bases, and 6 bases lay in between. The CDR3 totals 12 residues. The CDR3 loop reads CASSEGNYEQYV. In nucleotides, the CDR3 is TGTGCCAGCAGTGAGGGGAACTACGAGCAGTACGTC.

The chain is built from TRBV7-9 and TRBJ2-5; 10 positions agree with TRBD1. The V gene end was trimmed by 5 bases and the J gene end by 3 bases; junction bases not matched to a gene: 6. This CDR3 comprises 15 residues. Per germline, CDR1 SEHNR and CDR2 FQNEAQ (reference sequence). The DNA for the CDR3 is TGTGCCAGCAGCCCTGGGACAGGGGACAAAGAGACCCAGTACTTC. It yields the protein CASSPGTGDKETQYF.

The J gene is TRBJ1-1, the V gene TRBV5-6, with no clear D. V lost 2 bases to trimming and J lost 7 bases, with 6 bases between them. The CDR3 length is 11 residues. The germline V gene encodes CDR1 SGHDT and CDR2 YYEEEE. CDR3 coding DNA: TGTGCCAGCAGCTTAAGGTTTGAAGCTTTCTTT. Translated: CASSLRFEAFF.

V usage is TRBV12-3 or TRBV12-4 and J usage is TRBJ2-5; no clear D. The V end lost 7 bases, the J end lost 3 bases, and 12 bases lay between the germline ends. The CDR3 loop spans 13 amino acids. This CDR3 is CASTSQSKETQYF. The CDR3 coding sequence is TGTGCCAGCACCTCCCAGTCTAAAGAGACCCAGTACTTC.

In this sample, this clone turned up a few times. The chain links TRBV4-3 to TRBJ2-7, with unresolved D. CDR3 length equals 15 residues. The V and J ends lost 1 base and 3 bases respectively, with 13 bases between them. The germline V gene encodes CDR1 LGHNA and CDR2 YSLEER. CDR3 region: CASSQATGWDYEQYF. CDR3 in DNA: TGCGCCAGCAGCCAAGCAACCGGATGGGACTACGAGCAGTACTTC.

This chain joins TRBV10-3 and TRBJ2-3; D is ambiguous. V lost 3 bases to trimming and J lost 0 bases, with 1 base between them. The germline gives CDR1 ENHRY, CDR2 SYGVKD. The CDR3 is made up of 12 amino acids. CDR3 DNA: TGTGCCATCAGTGATAGCACAGATACGCAGTATTTT. Encoded protein: CAISDSTDTQYF.

This rearrangement joins TRBV11-2 to TRBJ2-3, with D maybe TRBD2 (7 bases). This CDR3 comprises 18 residues. Germline CDR1 is SGHAT and CDR2 is FQNNGV. The ends were cut back, 5 bases at V and 4 bases at J, with 25 bases in the middle. CDR3 DNA: TGTGCCAGCAGCCCCGGTGGGCTATTTGGGGGGGGGCCAGATACGCAGTATTTT. This gives the protein CASSPGGLFGGGPDTQYF.

About this clone: This specimen includes other DNA sequences encoding the same CDR3. The chain combines TRBV2 with TRBJ2-1, with TRBD1 matching 11 bases. CDR1 is SNHLY, CDR2 FYNNEI, per germline. V trimming: 6 bases; J trimming: 3 bases; junction bases outside the gene matches: 10. This CDR3 contains 17 residues. The CDR3, as DNA: TGTGCCAGCAGGTACCGGGACAGGGGGGGGATCTACAATGAGCAGTTCTTC. It codes for CASRYRDRGGIYNEQFF.

This clone was detected once. V gene TRBV2 combines with J gene TRBJ2-7; perhaps TRBD2 as D (5 bases). Germline V CDR1 and CDR2: SNHLY, FYNNEI. The CDR3 is 12 amino acids. V shed 8 bases and J shed 4 bases, with 12 bases lying between them. This CDR3 reads CASDEGSYEQYV. The CDR3 nucleotides are TGTGCCAGCGACGAGGGATCGTACGAGCAGTACGTC.

The J gene is TRBJ2-2, the V gene TRBV12-3 or TRBV12-4; D ambiguous. The CDR3 runs 12 residues. V lost 6 bases to trimming and J lost 7 bases, with 9 bases between them. CDR3 coding DNA: TGTGCCAGCAGGCAGACGGACGGGGAGCTGTTTTTT. This translates into CASRQTDGELFF.

This rearrangement joins TRBV18 to TRBJ2-7; 9 bases line up with TRBD1. This CDR3 is built from 14 residues. The trim removed 3 bases at V and 7 bases at J, leaving 7 bases unmatched. Germline assignment: CDR1 KGHSH and CDR2 LQKENI. CDR3 nucleotides: TGTGCCAGCTCACCGGCCGGGACAGGGAGTGAGCAGTACGTC. Protein: CASSPAGTGSEQYV.

This chain joins TRBV7-8 and TRBJ1-2; D gene ambiguous. Per the germline V gene, CDR1 is SGHVS and CDR2 is FQNEAQ. The ends were cut back, 2 bases at V and 2 bases at J, with 6 bases in the middle. CDR3 length: 13 amino acids. CDR3 sequence (DNA): TGTGCCAGCAGCTTATTGGGAAACTATGGCTACACCTTC. It encodes CASSLLGNYGYTF.

This clone was picked up a small number of times. The chain uses TRBV18 and TRBJ1-6, with 7 bases aligning to TRBD1. This CDR3 is built from 16 residues. V lost 3 bases and J lost 3; bases outside the gene matches: 5. CDR1 is KGHSH, CDR2 LQKENI, per germline. This CDR3 is CASSPTDRDYNSPLHF. CDR3 bases: TGTGCCAGCTCACCCACCGACAGGGACTATAATTCACCCCTCCACTTT.

The chain recombines TRBV6-2 or TRBV6-3 with TRBJ1-5; D gene uncertain. The V end was cut by 4 bases, the J end by 6 bases, with 10 bases between. The CDR3 has 13 residues. CDR1 and CDR2 (germline): MNHEY, SVGEGT. The CDR3 region is CASSWGRGQPQHF. The CDR3 DNA follows: TGTGCCAGCAGTTGGGGTCGCGGTCAGCCCCAGCATTTT.

J is TRBJ2-1 and V is TRBV10-1, with no clear D. The CDR3 length is 15 residues. Germline-derived CDR1 and CDR2 are WNHNN and SYGVQD (reference sequence). Trimming cost V 1 base and J 7 bases, with 14 bases left between them. In nucleotides, the CDR3 is TGCGCCAGCAGTGAGTTCCTTGCTCTCGGGAATGAGCAGTTCTTC. Protein: CASSEFLALGNEQFF.

The V gene is TRBV5-6, the J gene TRBJ2-5, with a possible D match to TRBD1 (5 bases). Germline V CDR1 and CDR2: SGHDT, YYEEEE. Trimming pared 4 bases from V and 9 bases from J, leaving 16 bases between. The CDR3 runs to 13 residues. CDR3: CASSPRDFRAQYF. In DNA form, the CDR3 reads TGTGCCAGCAGCCCCAGGGATTTTAGGGCCCAGTACTTC. Full variable domain (remainder filled in from reference TRBV5-6 and TRBJ2-5): DAGVTQSPTHLIKTRGQQVTLRCSPKSGHDTVSWYQQALGQGPQFIFQYYEEEERQRGNFPDRFSGHQFPNYSSELNVNALLLGDSALYLCASSPRDFRAQYFGPGTRLLVL.

This chain links TRBV9 with TRBJ1-1; 8 bases are shared with TRBD1. The length of the CDR3 is 15 residues. Germline CDR1 SGDLS, CDR2 YYNGEE. V was clipped by 4 bases and J by 0 bases; unmatched bases: 5. The CDR3, as DNA: TGTGCCAGCAGCTCAGACAGGGGTATGAACACTGAAGCTTTCTTT. This translates into CASSSDRGMNTEAFF.

This chain joins TRBV6-1 and TRBJ2-1; 12 positions agree with TRBD2. The CDR3 is 15 residues long. Germline CDR1 is MNHNS and CDR2 is SASEGT. V shed 2 bases, J shed 7 bases, and the junction held 3 bases outside the gene matches. CDR3 region: CASSELAGGPNEQFF. The CDR3, as DNA: TGTGCCAGCAGTGAACTAGCGGGGGGGCCTAATGAGCAGTTCTTC.

This chain uses TRBV6-2 or TRBV6-3 with TRBJ2-3; D may be TRBD2 (6 bases). This CDR3 contains 14 residues. V lost 5 bases and J lost 4, with 13 bases in between. Germline lookup yields CDR1 MNHEY and CDR2 SVGEGT. CDR3 loop: CASSPWGLSDTQYF. The CDR3 DNA sequence: TGTGCCAGCAGTCCCTGGGGACTTTCAGATACGCAGTATTTT.

J is TRBJ2-1 and V is TRBV7-9; TRBD2 matches 9 bases. Germline lookup yields CDR1 SEHNR and CDR2 FQNEAQ (reference sequence). This CDR3 has 14 residues. The V segment lost 5 bases and the J segment 6 bases; nucleotides outside the gene matches: 5. This CDR3 is CASSQGLAINEQFF. CDR3 sequence (DNA): TGTGCCAGCAGCCAGGGACTAGCAATCAATGAGCAGTTCTTC. The full variable domain, completed using reference TRBV7-9 and TRBJ2-1, is DTGVSQNPRHKITKRGQNVTFRCDPISEHNRLYWYRQTLGQGPEFLTYFQNEAQLEKSRLLSDRFSAERPKGSFSTLEIQRTEQGDSAMYLCASSQGLAINEQFFGPGTRLTVL.

CDR3 nucleotides: TGCGCCAGCAGCGGCTCCTTCACAGATACGCAGTATTTT. This encodes CASSGSFTDTQYF. This chain connects TRBV4-3 to TRBJ2-3; D is uncertain. V lost 5 bases, J lost 2 bases, and 8 bases lay in between. Germline V CDR1 and CDR2: LGHNA, YSLEER. CDR3 length: 13 residues.

The V gene is TRBV9, the J gene TRBJ1-5; D gene ambiguous. With 0 bases removed from V and 4 bases from J, the gap between germline ends came to 5 bases. The CDR3 loop spans 13 amino acids. Germline CDR1 reads SGDLS; CDR2 reads YYNGEE. The CDR3 region is CASSVDNNQPQHF. The DNA of the CDR3 is TGTGCCAGCAGCGTAGATAATAATCAGCCCCAGCATTTT.

The V gene is TRBV6-2 or TRBV6-3, the J gene TRBJ1-2; weak D call: TRBD1 (6 bases). The germline CDR1 and CDR2 sequences are MNHEY and SVGEGT. CDR3 size: 13 residues. Trimming shortened V by 2 bases and J by 7 bases, and 11 bases separated the two germline ends. The CDR3: CASSYQTGGGYTF. The CDR3 DNA sequence: TGTGCCAGCAGTTACCAGACAGGCGGTGGCTACACCTTC.

In the case of this clone: Mismatch with germline at one junction end may stem from a read error. The J gene is TRBJ2-2, the V gene TRBV6-5; TRBD1 aligns across 8 bases. The germline V gene has CDR1 MNHEY and CDR2 SVGAGI. The CDR3 consists of 15 residues. CDR3 bases: TGTGCCAGCACCCTACAGGGGGGCGTAACCGAGGAGCTGTTTTTT. Translating it yields CASTLQGGVTEELFF.

This CDR3 reads CASSSHRGRDWESSYNEQFF. The CDR3 nucleotides read TGTGCCAGCAGTTCCCACAGGGGGCGTGATTGGGAGAGCTCCTACAATGAGCAGTTCTTC. This chain joins TRBV27 and TRBJ2-1; TRBD1 agrees at 9 bases. Per germline, CDR1 MNHEY and CDR2 SMNVEV (reference sequence). The J segment lost 0 bases and the V segment lost 4 bases, leaving 16 bases of the junction unmatched. The CDR3 sequence is 20 residues long.

This rearrangement joins TRBV19 to TRBJ2-3; D tentatively reads TRBD1 or TRBD2 (5 bases each). CDR1 LNHDA and CDR2 SQIVND come from the germline V gene (reference sequence). The length of the CDR3 is 15 residues. V lost 7 bases and J 5 bases, leaving 19 bases between the germline ends. CDR3 DNA: TGTGCCAGTAAGGAACTCGCAGGGACGGGAGATACGCAGTATTTT. Translation gives CASKELAGTGDTQYF.

The V and J genes are TRBV18 and TRBJ1-3; TRBD1 agrees at 9 bases. Per germline, CDR1 KGHSH and CDR2 LQKENI. The trim removed 5 bases at V and 9 bases at J, leaving 2 bases unmatched. This CDR3 has 12 amino acids. The CDR3 loop reads CASSTQGATIYF. The CDR3 DNA reads as TGTGCCAGCTCAACACAGGGGGCCACCATATATTTT.

A note on this clone: The same CDR3 also results from other DNA sequences found in this sample. The V and J genes are TRBV6-5 and TRBJ1-1, with D possibly matching TRBD1 (5 bases). Germline CDR1 is MNHEY and CDR2 is SVGAGI. The V end was cut by 2 bases, the J end by 11 bases, with 18 bases between. The CDR3 covers 14 residues. The CDR3 here is CASSYAGDRDAAFF. The CDR3 bases are TGTGCCAGCAGTTACGCCGGGGATCGGGACGCGGCTTTCTTT.

The rearrangement links TRBV7-9 to TRBJ1-1; no clear D gene. Germline V lookup: CDR1 SEHNR, CDR2 FQNEAQ (reference sequence). This CDR3 comprises 14 residues. With 11 bases removed from V and 0 bases from J, the gap between germline ends came to 16 bases. The CDR3 DNA sequence: TGTGCCTCTCTCCACACAGCGATGAACACTGAAGCTTTCTTT. Translation gives CASLHTAMNTEAFF.